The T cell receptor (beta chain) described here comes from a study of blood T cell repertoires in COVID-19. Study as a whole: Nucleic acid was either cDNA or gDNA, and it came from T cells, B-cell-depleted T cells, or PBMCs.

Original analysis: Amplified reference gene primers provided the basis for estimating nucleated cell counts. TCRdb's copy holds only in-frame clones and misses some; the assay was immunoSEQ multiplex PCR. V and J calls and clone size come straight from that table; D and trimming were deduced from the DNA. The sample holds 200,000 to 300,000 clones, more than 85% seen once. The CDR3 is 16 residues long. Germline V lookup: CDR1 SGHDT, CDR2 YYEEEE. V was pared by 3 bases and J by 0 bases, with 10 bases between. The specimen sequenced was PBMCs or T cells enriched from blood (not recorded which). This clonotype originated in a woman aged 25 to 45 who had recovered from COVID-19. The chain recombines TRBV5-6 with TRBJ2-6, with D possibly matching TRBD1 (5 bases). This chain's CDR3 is CASSSGLGSGANVLTF. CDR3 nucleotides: TGTGCCAGCAGCTCAGGGTTAGGCTCTGGGGCCAACGTCCTGACTTTC.